The rows below give T cell receptor beta chains drawn from one sample of a study of shared clonotypes between healthy human individuals. The data were produced by immunoSEQ multiplex PCR, yet TCRdb's version contains in-frame clones alone and is incomplete. Of more than 1,200,000 clones listed, around 98.5% were seen once; the top ten hold around 0.33%. Sample: naive CD4+ T cells sorted from blood. The receptor source for this set is a man under 40 in good health. The CDR3 runs from the conserved cysteine through the conserved F or W.

>14|TRBJ1-2|TRBV25-1
CASSEGVGRNGYTF
>11|TRBJ2-2|TRBV5-4
CASSGTGELFF
>17|TRBJ2-2|TRBV4-1
CASSQVWGQGDTGELFF
>14|TRBJ2-7|TRBV5-5
CASSLALGWDEQYF
>16|TRBJ2-3|TRBV5-1
CASSLAEGFSTDTQYF
>16|TRBJ1-3|TRBV5-6
CASSLEAGASGNTIYF
>13|TRBJ1-1|TRBV30
CAWNQGKNTEAFF
>16|TRBJ2-7|TRBV14
CASSQESRVNSYEQYF
>16|TRBJ2-7|TRBV2
CASSARALADSYEQYF
>14|TRBJ1-1|TRBV7-2
CASSLGPMNTEAFF
>13|TRBJ2-7|TRBV6-6
CASSPGQLYEQYF
>15|TRBJ2-7|TRBV7-9
CASSLASGSSYEQYF
>15|TRBJ1-2|TRBV5-4
CASTSDRELYYGYTF
>17|TRBJ1-2|TRBV4-3
CASSHTGGARTGSGYTF
>17|TRBJ2-1|TRBV9
CASSLRGDLAPQLEQFF
>15|TRBJ2-7|TRBV5-6
CASSRGLKGGYEQYF
>14|TRBJ2-7|TRBV6-1
CASSRAPGDYEQYF
>13|TRBJ1-2|TRBV11-2
CASSFRDRDGYTF
>14|TRBJ1-2|TRBV7-9
CASSLEKGNYGYTF
>14|TRBJ1-1|TRBV27
CAPLSGGRDTEAFF
>14|TRBJ2-7|TRBV28
CASSLRTRIYEQYF
>18|TRBJ1-1|TRBV18
CASSPLRTGPLGNTEAFF
>13|TRBJ2-5|TRBV5-4
CASGRDFGETQYF
>15|TRBJ2-3|TRBV5-1
CASSLNRGHVDTQYF
>15|TRBJ2-7|TRBV2
CASSEGWQGSYEQYF
>14|TRBJ2-2|TRBV5-4
CASSFRHRLRELFF
>15|TRBJ2-1|TRBV10-2
CASSESRGTYNEQFF
>16|TRBJ1-4|TRBV9
CASSATPGGPNEKLFF
>13|TRBJ2-1|TRBV7-3
CASSLRGFNEQFF
>18|TRBJ2-1|TRBV21-1
CASSLRSQGALEGNEQFF
>17|TRBJ2-2|TRBV5-4
CASSLGGLAGNTGELFF
>13|TRBJ1-2|TRBV9
CASSTLTGYGYTF
>17|TRBJ2-5|TRBV27
CASSRKPSGRAWETQYF
>15|TRBJ2-1|TRBV5-1
CASSLARGYDNEQFF
>17|TRBJ2-3|TRBV4-1
CASSQGPTGANTDTQYF
>17|TRBJ1-1|TRBV4-3
CASSPYLTQGENTEAFF
>17|TRBJ2-1|TRBV5-5
CASSLEILAGSYNEQFF
>15|TRBJ2-7|TRBV5-1
CASSLAVDSFGEQYF
>15|TRBJ2-7|TRBV5-4
CASRYSTSASYEQYF
>12|TRBJ2-1|TRBV12-5
CASGLVLGEQFF
>15|TRBJ2-5|TRBV10-3
CAISASSGIGETQYF
>15|TRBJ2-1|TRBV29-1
CSVDQGTSSYNEQFF
>14|TRBJ1-5|TRBV28
CASRGTPSNQPQHF
>12|TRBJ1-1|TRBV2
CGRGVLNAEAFF
>16|TRBJ2-3|TRBV5-5
CASSPVDRVYTDTQYF
>16|TRBJ2-1|TRBV7-9
CASSLGVQGSSDEQFF
>12|TRBJ2-3|TRBV5-1
CASSRPTDTQYF
>15|TRBJ2-1|TRBV19
CASTVGTGRGDEQFF
>13|TRBJ1-1|TRBV5-1
CANSSRLNTEAFF
>16|TRBJ2-5|TRBV6-1
CASSAQGGPKEETQYF
>13|TRBJ2-7|TRBV7-2
CASSRDSTYEQYF
>15|TRBJ1-2|TRBV7-8
CASSLEFGLNYGYTF
>18|TRBJ2-1|TRBV7-9
CASSLAVRSGRVYNEQFF
>18|TRBJ2-3|TRBV5-4
CASSLDLGLVKGTDTQYF
>15|TRBJ1-5|TRBV4-1
CASSQDQGSNQPQHF
>14|TRBJ2-3|TRBV27
CASSTSVWADTQYF
>15|TRBJ2-2|TRBV27
CASSPRSGGTGELFF
>15|TRBJ2-7|TRBV7-3
CASSPPGLPLGEQYF